The 21 T cell receptor beta chains presented below share a single source sample, sequenced in a study of blood T cell repertoires in COVID-19. The method was immunoSEQ multiplex PCR; TCRdb's version includes in-frame clones alone and lacks a portion of them. The sample includes approximately 93,000 clones, almost 90% seen only once; the top ten take roughly 2.1%. Sequencing was performed on peripheral blood. The receptors derive from a man in his forties or fifties with COVID-19, enrolled during active disease.

The CDR3 reads CASSIVGANSNQPQHF. In nucleotides, the CDR3 is TGTGCCAGTAGTATCGTAGGGGCGAATAGCAATCAGCCCCAGCATTTT. V and J are TRBV19 and TRBJ1-5; the D gene is possibly TRBD1 (5 bases). This CDR3 contains 16 residues. Trimming stripped 3 bases from V and 0 bases from J, with 12 bases between. In germline, CDR1 is LNHDA, CDR2 SQIVND (reference sequence).

The V call is TRBV3-1 (or the pseudogene TRBV3-2), the J call TRBJ2-5; 12 bases fit TRBD2. Losses at the gene ends were 0 bases for V and 2 bases for J; bases not matched to a gene: 4. The germline V gene encodes CDR1 LGHDT and CDR2 YNNKEL (reference sequence). The CDR3 is made up of 17 amino acids. The CDR3 region is CASSQERLAGVQETQYF. The CDR3, as DNA: TGTGCCAGCAGCCAAGAGAGACTAGCGGGGGTACAAGAGACCCAGTACTTC.

The gene calls are TRBV6-5 and TRBJ1-6; 9 bases line up with TRBD1. Germline CDR1 MNHEY, CDR2 SVGAGI. V shed 6 bases, J shed 5 bases, and the junction held 5 bases outside the gene matches. CDR3 length equals 15 residues. In DNA form, the CDR3 reads TGTGCCAGCAGCCCGGACAGGGGACATAATTCACCCCTCCACTTT. This translates into CASSPDRGHNSPLHF.

The chain links TRBV6-2 or TRBV6-3 to TRBJ2-1; 7 nucleotides match TRBD2. Germline loops: CDR1 MNHEY, CDR2 SVGEGT. This CDR3 spans 12 amino acids. With V trimmed by 5 bases and J by 10 bases, 5 bases remained unmatched. The CDR3 loop reads CASSLPGGEQFF. Written as DNA, the CDR3 is TGTGCCAGCAGTCTCCCCGGGGGGGAGCAGTTCTTC.

This chain joins TRBV27 and TRBJ2-7; TRBD1 matches at 7 bases. Germline V gene lookup returns CDR1 MNHEY and CDR2 SMNVEV (reference sequence). V lost 3 bases to trimming and J lost 3 bases; unmatched junction nucleotides: 5. The CDR3 runs to 14 residues. This CDR3 is CASSLGAGGYEQYF. The CDR3 DNA sequence: TGTGCCAGCAGTTTGGGGGCAGGGGGCTACGAGCAGTACTTC.

The V and J genes are TRBV5-1 and TRBJ2-2; 9 positions match TRBD1. Germline V gene lookup returns CDR1 SGHRS and CDR2 YFSETQ. CDR3 size: 15 residues. The ends lost 4 bases at V and 4 bases at J; junction bases unmatched: 5. The CDR3 loop is CASSSPGQGTGELFF. The DNA of the CDR3 is TGCGCCAGCAGCAGCCCGGGACAGGGCACCGGGGAGCTGTTTTTT. The full variable domain, its missing parts supplied by reference TRBV5-1 and TRBJ2-2, is KAGVTQTPRYLIKTRGQQVTLSCSPISGHRSVSWYQQTPGQGLQFLFEYFSETQRNKGNFPGRFSGRQFSNSRSEMNVSTLELGDSALYLCASSSPGQGTGELFFGEGSRLTVL.

The J gene is TRBJ2-1, the V gene TRBV6-5; 7 positions match TRBD1. Germline CDR1 MNHEY, CDR2 SVGAGI. The CDR3 loop spans 13 amino acids. The trim removed 8 bases at V and 5 bases at J, leaving 6 bases unmatched. The CDR3 nucleotides read TGTGCCAGCTCTTGGGACAGAAACAATGAGCAGTTCTTC. The encoded protein is CASSWDRNNEQFF.

CDR3 residues: CASSQAVRGGQPQHF. CDR3 DNA sequence: TGCGCCAGCAGCCAAGCGGTTAGGGGGGGACAGCCCCAGCATTTT. The chain has TRBV4-3 and TRBJ1-5, with D possibly being TRBD1 (6 bases). The V gene lost 1 base and the J gene lost 7 bases, with 14 bases spanning the gap. Germline V gene data show CDR1 as LGHNA and CDR2 as YSLEER. The CDR3 runs to 15 residues.

The chain has TRBV29-1 and TRBJ2-3; 7 bases match TRBD2. This CDR3 has 14 residues. V trimming: 2 bases; J trimming: 4 bases; junction bases outside the gene matches: 6. CDR1 is SQVTM, CDR2 ANQGSEA, per germline. The CDR3 is CSVERGDSPDTQYF. CDR3 nucleotide sequence: TGCAGCGTTGAACGGGGGGACTCCCCAGATACGCAGTATTTT.

This clone was recorded once. The chain is built from TRBV18 and TRBJ1-6; TRBD1 matches at 7 bases. V trimming: 2 bases; J trimming: 10 bases; junction bases outside the gene matches: 11. The CDR3 extends over 16 amino acids. The germline V gene encodes CDR1 KGHSH and CDR2 LQKENI. In DNA form, the CDR3 reads TGTGCCAGCTCACCAGAGCTGGGGTGGGACAGATCACCCCTCCACTTT. This gives the protein CASSPELGWDRSPLHF.

The rearrangement joins TRBV7-8 to TRBJ2-7, with a weak D call TRBD2 (7 bases). Trimming shortened V by 4 bases and J by 3 bases, and 13 bases separated the two germline ends. The CDR3 loop spans 14 amino acids. Germline-derived CDR1 and CDR2 are SGHVS and FQNEAQ. The CDR3 sequence: CASSYREGVYEQYF. DNA of the CDR3: TGTGCCAGCAGCTACAGGGAGGGGGTCTACGAGCAGTACTTC.

The DNA for the CDR3 is TGTGCCAGCAGCCGGACTAGCGGGGACTACAATGAGCAGTTCTTC. Encoded protein: CASSRTSGDYNEQFF. The chain combines TRBV5-8 with TRBJ2-1; 12 nucleotides agree with TRBD2. The CDR3 is 15 residues long. After removal of 4 bases from V and 3 bases from J, the junction contained 2 bases not matched to a gene. Germline V gene data show CDR1 as SGHTS and CDR2 as YDEGEE.

This clone was seen once. The gene calls are TRBV11-2 and TRBJ2-2, with TRBD2 matching over 9 bases. The CDR3 totals 17 residues. CDR1 and CDR2 (germline): SGHAT, FQNNGV. After removal of 6 bases from V and 0 bases from J, the junction contained 8 bases not matched to a gene. The CDR3 DNA reads as TGTGCCAGCAGTCTAAGCGGGGGGTTTTCGAACACCGGGGAGCTGTTTTTT. Translated, it gives CASSLSGGFSNTGELFF.

This clone has a single count. V usage is TRBV5-1 and J usage is TRBJ2-7; tentative D call: TRBD2 (5 bases). The germline V gene has CDR1 SGHRS and CDR2 YFSETQ. Trimming took off 1 base at V and 3 bases at J, with 11 bases between the two ends. This CDR3 comprises 14 residues. CDR3 in DNA: TGCGCCAGCAGCTTGCTCTCGGGGAACTACGAGCAGTACTTC. Its protein is CASSLLSGNYEQYF. Complete variable domain (other parts from reference TRBV5-1 and TRBJ2-7): KAGVTQTPRYLIKTRGQQVTLSCSPISGHRSVSWYQQTPGQGLQFLFEYFSETQRNKGNFPGRFSGRQFSNSRSEMNVSTLELGDSALYLCASSLLSGNYEQYFGPGTRLTVT.

The chain combines TRBV5-1 with TRBJ1-4, with 11 bases fitting TRBD1. The CDR3 sequence is 17 residues long. V trimming: 4 bases; J trimming: 7 bases; junction bases outside the gene matches: 12. In germline, CDR1 is SGHRS, CDR2 YFSETQ. DNA for the CDR3: TGCGCCAGCAGCCGGGGGACAGGGGGATCTCATTTTGAAAAACTGTTTTTT. This translates into CASSRGTGGSHFEKLFF.

This chain connects TRBV19 to TRBJ1-6; the match to TRBD1 covers 7 bases. The V gene end was trimmed by 4 bases and the J gene end by 7 bases; junction bases not matched to a gene: 7. This CDR3 has 15 residues. Germline loops: CDR1 LNHDA, CDR2 SQIVND (reference sequence). The CDR3 is CASSTGQRNNSPLHF. The CDR3 coding sequence is TGTGCCAGTAGTACGGGACAGAGGAACAATTCACCCCTCCACTTT.

The V gene is TRBV11-2, the J gene TRBJ2-1; D is undetermined. Deletions cut 5 bases from V and 6 bases from J, with 8 bases between. This CDR3 comprises 12 residues. Germline-derived CDR1 and CDR2 are SGHAT and FQNNGV. Here the CDR3 DNA reads TGTGCCAGCAGCCCCTTTCGCAATGAGCAGTTCTTC. As protein: CASSPFRNEQFF.

The chain joins TRBV4-2 to TRBJ1-2; 11 bases fit TRBD1. The V segment lost 6 bases and the J segment 6 bases; nucleotides outside the gene matches: 9. Germline V lookup: CDR1 LGHNA, CDR2 YNFKEQ. The CDR3 contains 15 residues. CDR3 nucleotides: TGTGCCAGCAGTCGGACCGGGACAGGGGGTAATGGCTACACCTTC. Protein product: CASSRTGTGGNGYTF.

The rearrangement uses TRBV5-1 and TRBJ2-7; 9 bases match TRBD1. Looked up from germline, CDR1 is SGHRS and CDR2 is YFSETQ. This CDR3 is built from 15 residues. V lost 0 bases and J lost 3; bases outside the gene matches: 4. The CDR3 bases are TGCGCCAGCAGCTTGGCGACAGGGGGATACTACGAGCAGTACTTC. Protein sequence: CASSLATGGYYEQYF.

The J gene is TRBJ2-7, the V gene TRBV9, with 7 nucleotides matching TRBD1. The CDR3 has 15 amino acids. Germline CDR1 SGDLS, CDR2 YYNGEE. V trimming: 0 bases; J trimming: 3 bases; junction bases outside the gene matches: 6. CDR3 protein: CASSVAETGIYEQYF. In DNA, the CDR3 is TGTGCCAGCAGCGTAGCTGAGACAGGGATCTACGAGCAGTACTTC.

J is TRBJ2-1 and V is TRBV10-3; TRBD2 matches 7 bases. The CDR3 is 14 amino acids. V gave up 4 bases and J gave up 5 bases; unmatched junction bases: 5. Germline CDR1 is ENHRY and CDR2 is SYGVKD. CDR3 nucleotide sequence: TGTGCCATCAGTGCAAGCGGGGTAGACAATGAGCAGTTCTTC. Translated: CAISASGVDNEQFF.